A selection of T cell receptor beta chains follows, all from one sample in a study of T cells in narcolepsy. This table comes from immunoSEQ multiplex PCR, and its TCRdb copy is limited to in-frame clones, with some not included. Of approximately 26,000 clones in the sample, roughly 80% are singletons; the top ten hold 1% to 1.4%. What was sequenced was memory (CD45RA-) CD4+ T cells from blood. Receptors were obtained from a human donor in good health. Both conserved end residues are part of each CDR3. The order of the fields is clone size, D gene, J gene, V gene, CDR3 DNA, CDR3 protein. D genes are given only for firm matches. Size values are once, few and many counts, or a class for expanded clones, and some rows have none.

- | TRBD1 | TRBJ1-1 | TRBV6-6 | TGTGCCAGCAGTCGACAGGGGGCGGACACTGAAGCTTTCTTT | CASSRQGADTEAFF
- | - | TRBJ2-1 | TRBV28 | TGTGCCAGCCATAAGCGAACATCCTACAATGAGCAGTTCTTC | CASHKRTSYNEQFF
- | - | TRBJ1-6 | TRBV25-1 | TGTGCCAGCAGTGAATATCTCCAGGGGAATTCACCCCTCCACTTT | CASSEYLQGNSPLHF
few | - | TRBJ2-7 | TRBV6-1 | TGTGCCAGCAGTGACAGGGTTCCCCCCTACGAGCAGTACTTC | CASSDRVPPYEQYF
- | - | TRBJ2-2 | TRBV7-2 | TGTGCCAGCAGCTCCTGGGGGGTGTACACCGGGGAGCTGTTTTTT | CASSSWGVYTGELFF
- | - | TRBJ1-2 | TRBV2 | TGTGCCAGCAGGGACGGGCTATTGGTCTATGGCTACACCTTC | CASRDGLLVYGYTF
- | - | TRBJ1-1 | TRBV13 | TGTGCCAGCAGCTTAGCTGGCGGACCGCACACTGAAGCTTTCTTT | CASSLAGGPHTEAFF
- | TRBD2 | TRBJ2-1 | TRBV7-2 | TGTGCCAGCAGCTTAGGACCGCTAGCGGGAGGGTACAATGAGCAGTTCTTC | CASSLGPLAGGYNEQFF
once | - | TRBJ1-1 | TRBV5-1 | TGCGCCAGCAGTTTGGGAGGCCTTATGAACACTGAAGCTTTCTTT | CASSLGGLMNTEAFF
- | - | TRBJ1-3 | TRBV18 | TGTGCCAGCTCACCAGGCCGGATCTCTGGAAACACCATATATTTT | CASSPGRISGNTIYF
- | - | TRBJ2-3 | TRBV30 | TGTGCCTGGGGAATCAGGGGCGCGGATACGCAGTATTTT | CAWGIRGADTQYF
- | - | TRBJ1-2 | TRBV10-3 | TGTGCCATCAGTGAGTGGATCTGGGGAGGCTACACCTTC | CAISEWIWGGYTF
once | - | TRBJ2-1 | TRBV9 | TGTGCCAGCAGCGGGGGAATGGAGCTCAATGAGCAGTTCTTC | CASSGGMELNEQFF
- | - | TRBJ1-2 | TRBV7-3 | TGTGCCAGCAGCCGGGACGGCTATGGCTACACCTTC | CASSRDGYGYTF
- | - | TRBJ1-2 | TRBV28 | TGTGCCAGCAGTACTGAACACCGGGACGAAGGAATCTATGGCTACACCTTC | CASSTEHRDEGIYGYTF
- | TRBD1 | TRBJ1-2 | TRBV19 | TGTGCCAGCGACCCCGGGACAGGGAATAACTATGGCTACACCTTC | CASDPGTGNNYGYTF
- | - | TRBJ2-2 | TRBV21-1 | TGTGCCAGCAGCAAGGTAAGGTCCCAGACTAGCGGGCTCTGGGGAACCGGGGAGCTGTTTTTT | CASSKVRSQTSGLWGTGELFF
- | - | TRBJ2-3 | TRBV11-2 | TGTGCCAGCAGCTCCCCGGGGGCTGTGGCGCAGTATTTT | CASSSPGAVAQYF
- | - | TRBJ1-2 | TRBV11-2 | TGTGCCAGCAGTTTCAGGGGCGGCTACACCTTC | CASSFRGGYTF
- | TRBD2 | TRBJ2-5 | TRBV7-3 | TGTGCCAGCAGCTTAGGGCTAGCGGGAGACGAGACCCAGTACTTC | CASSLGLAGDETQYF
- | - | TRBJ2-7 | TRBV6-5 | TGTGCCAGCAGTTACATGAGGGGACCTCCCTCCTACGAGCAGTACTTC | CASSYMRGPPSYEQYF
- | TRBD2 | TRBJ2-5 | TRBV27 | TGTGCCAGCAGTTTTCGGGGGGGCGCGGAGCAGTACTTC | CASSFRGGAEQYF
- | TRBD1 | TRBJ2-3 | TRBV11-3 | TGTGCCAGCAGTCCCGGGACAGGTGACACAGATACGCAGTATTTT | CASSPGTGDTDTQYF
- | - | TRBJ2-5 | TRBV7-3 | TGTGCCAGCAGCTTACTTCCGGGACCCCAAGAGACCCAGTACTTC | CASSLLPGPQETQYF
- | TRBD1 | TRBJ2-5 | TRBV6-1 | TGTGCCAGCAGTTCGGACAGGGGCCTTGGGACCCAGTACTTC | CASSSDRGLGTQYF
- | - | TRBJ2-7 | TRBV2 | TGTGCCAGCAGTGAGGGGACCCCGAAGATCTACGAGCAGTACTTC | CASSEGTPKIYEQYF
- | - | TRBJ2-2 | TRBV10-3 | TGTGCCATCTCGCGACAGGGGAGGGCCGGGGAGCTGTTTTTT | CAISRQGRAGELFF
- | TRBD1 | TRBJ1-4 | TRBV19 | TGTGCCAGCGCCGGGACAGGGAATGAAAAACTGTTTTTT | CASAGTGNEKLFF
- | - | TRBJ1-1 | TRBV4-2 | TGTGCCAGCAGCCAAGAGGTTGAGGGGCCTAACACTGAAGCTTTCTTT | CASSQEVEGPNTEAFF
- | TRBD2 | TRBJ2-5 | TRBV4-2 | TGTGCCAGCAGCCAAACTAGCGGGGGGACCCAGTACTTC | CASSQTSGGTQYF
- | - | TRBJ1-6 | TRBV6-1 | TGTGCCAGCAGTGAATCTGGGGGGGGACTTCCCCACTTT | CASSESGGGLPHF
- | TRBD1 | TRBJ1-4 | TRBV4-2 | TGTGCCAGCAGCCAAAACGGACAGGGGGCGGAAAAACTGTTTTTT | CASSQNGQGAEKLFF
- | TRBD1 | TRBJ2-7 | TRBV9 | TGTGCCAGCAGCCCCCGGACAGGGGTAGACGAGCAGTACTTC | CASSPRTGVDEQYF
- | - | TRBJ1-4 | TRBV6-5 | TGTGCAACCAGGATTGGATCACCGGGGGAAAAACTGTTTTTT | CATRIGSPGEKLFF
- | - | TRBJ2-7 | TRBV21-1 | TGTGCCAGCAGCTTAGGAGGGGGACAGGCACCCTCAGGACTCCACGAGCAGTACTTC | CASSLGGGQAPSGLHEQYF
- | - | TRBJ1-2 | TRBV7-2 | TGTGCCAGCAGCTTAGAACGCCGATCTTCAGCAAGTGGCTACACCTTC | CASSLERRSSASGYTF
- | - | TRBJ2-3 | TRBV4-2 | TGTGCCAGCAGCCAAGATCGTTCGGAGTTCGGGCGGGATACGCAGTATTTT | CASSQDRSEFGRDTQYF
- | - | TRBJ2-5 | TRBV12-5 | TGTGCTAGTGGTTCTCTCCGTTCTGGGAACCAGACCCAGTACTTC | CASGSLRSGNQTQYF
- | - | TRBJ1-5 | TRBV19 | TGTGCCAGTCAGGCGGTTAGCAATCAGCCCCAGCATTTT | CASQAVSNQPQHF
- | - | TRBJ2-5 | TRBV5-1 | TGCGCCAGCAGCTTGGACGTGAGTCCAGAGACCCAGTACTTC | CASSLDVSPETQYF
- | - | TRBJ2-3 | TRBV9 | TGTGCCAGCAGCGTAGAAGGGGATACTAGCACAGATACGCAGTATTTT | CASSVEGDTSTDTQYF
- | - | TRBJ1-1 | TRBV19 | TGTGCCAGTACTCTTCAGGGTTTGAACACTGAAGCTTTCTTT | CASTLQGLNTEAFF